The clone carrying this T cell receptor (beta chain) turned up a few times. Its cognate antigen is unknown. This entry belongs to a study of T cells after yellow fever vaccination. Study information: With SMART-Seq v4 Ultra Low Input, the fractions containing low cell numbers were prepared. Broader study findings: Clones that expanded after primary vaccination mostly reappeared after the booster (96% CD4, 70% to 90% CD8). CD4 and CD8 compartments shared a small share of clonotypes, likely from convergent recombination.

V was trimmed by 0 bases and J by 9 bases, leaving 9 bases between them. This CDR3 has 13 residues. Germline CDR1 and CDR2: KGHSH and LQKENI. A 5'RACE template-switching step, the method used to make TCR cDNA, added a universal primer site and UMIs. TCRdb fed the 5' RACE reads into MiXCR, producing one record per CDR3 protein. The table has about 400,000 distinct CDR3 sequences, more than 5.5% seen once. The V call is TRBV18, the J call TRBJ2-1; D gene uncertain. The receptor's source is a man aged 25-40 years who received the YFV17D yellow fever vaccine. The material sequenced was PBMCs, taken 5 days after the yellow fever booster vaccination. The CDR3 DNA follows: TGTGCCAGCTCACCACCGCAGCCAACTGAGCAGTTCTTC. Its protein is CASSPPQPTEQFF.